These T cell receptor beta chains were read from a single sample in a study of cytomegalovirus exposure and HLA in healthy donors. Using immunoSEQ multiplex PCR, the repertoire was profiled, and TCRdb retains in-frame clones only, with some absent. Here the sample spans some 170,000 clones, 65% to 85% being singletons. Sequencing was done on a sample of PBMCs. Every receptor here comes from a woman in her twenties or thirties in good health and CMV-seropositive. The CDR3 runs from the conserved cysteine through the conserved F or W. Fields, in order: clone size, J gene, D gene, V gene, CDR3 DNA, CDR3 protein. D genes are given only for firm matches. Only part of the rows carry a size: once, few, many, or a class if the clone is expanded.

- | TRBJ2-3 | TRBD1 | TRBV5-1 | TGCGCCAGCAAAGGACAGGGTGCCACAGATACGCAGTATTTT | CASKGQGATDTQYF
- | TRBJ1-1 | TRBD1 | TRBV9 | TGTGCCAGCAGCGCAAGGGACAGGGGTTCGAACACTGAAGCTTTCTTT | CASSARDRGSNTEAFF
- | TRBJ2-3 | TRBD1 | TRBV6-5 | TGTGCCAGCAGTTCTACAGGGGGCGCGGTCGATACGCAGTATTTT | CASSSTGGAVDTQYF
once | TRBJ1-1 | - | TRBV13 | TGTGCCAGCAGCTCAATCCCGCTGACAGGGAACACTGAAGCTTTCTTT | CASSSIPLTGNTEAFF
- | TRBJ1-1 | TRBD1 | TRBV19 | TGTGCCAGTAGTATAGACGGACAGGGTGACACTGAAGCTTTCTTT | CASSIDGQGDTEAFF
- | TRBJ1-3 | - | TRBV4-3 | TGCGCCAGCAGCCAAGGACAGCACTCTGGAAACACCATATATTTT | CASSQGQHSGNTIYF
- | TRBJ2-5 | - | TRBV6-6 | TGTGCCAGCACCCACTCAGGGGACCCGGAGACCCAGTACTTC | CASTHSGDPETQYF
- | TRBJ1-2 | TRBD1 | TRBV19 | TGTGCCAGTTCGGGACAGTTCGCCGGCTACACCTTC | CASSGQFAGYTF
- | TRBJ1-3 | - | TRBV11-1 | TGTGCCAGCAGCTCTTACATGAACTCTGGAAACACCATATATTTT | CASSSYMNSGNTIYF
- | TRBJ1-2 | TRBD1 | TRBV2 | TGTGCCAGCAGCGTGACAGGGATCCGCAGGGGCTACACCTTC | CASSVTGIRRGYTF
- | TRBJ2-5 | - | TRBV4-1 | TGCGCCAGCAGCCAATTACGGGATGGGGAAGAGACCCAGTACTTC | CASSQLRDGEETQYF
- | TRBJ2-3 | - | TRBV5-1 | TGCGCCAGCAGCAGGAGTCTGGACTTCACAGATACGCAGTATTTT | CASSRSLDFTDTQYF
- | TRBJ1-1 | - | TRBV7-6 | TGTGCCAGCAGCTTAGCTGCTGAGGCCACTGAAGCTTTCTTT | CASSLAAEATEAFF
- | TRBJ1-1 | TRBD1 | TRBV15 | TGTGCCACCAGCAGAGATATCACAGGGGGCGCGGGCACTGAAGCTTTCTTT | CATSRDITGGAGTEAFF
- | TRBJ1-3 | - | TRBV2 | TGTGCCAGCAGTGAGGAGGGGCGGACTGGAAACACCATATATTTT | CASSEEGRTGNTIYF
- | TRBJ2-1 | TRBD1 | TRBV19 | TGTGCCAGTAGTAGGGACAGGGGTCAATACGATGAGCAGTTCTTC | CASSRDRGQYDEQFF
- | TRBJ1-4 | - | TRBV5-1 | TGCGCCAGCAGCTTGGCCAGCGCATCTAATGAAAAACTGTTTTTT | CASSLASASNEKLFF
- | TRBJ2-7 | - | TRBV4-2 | TGTGCCAGCAGCCAAGAAGTGGGCTCCATATACGAGCAGTACTTC | CASSQEVGSIYEQYF
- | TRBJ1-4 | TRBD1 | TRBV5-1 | TGCGCCAGCAGCTTGATGACAGGGTCTAATGAAAAACTGTTTTTT | CASSLMTGSNEKLFF
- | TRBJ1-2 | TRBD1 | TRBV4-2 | TGTGCCAGCAGCCAAGATCAAGGAAAGGGGGCACGGGGCTACACCTTC | CASSQDQGKGARGYTF
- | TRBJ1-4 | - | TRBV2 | TGTGCCAGCAGTGAAGAGGCAGGTTGGACTGCAACTAATGAAAAACTGTTTTTT | CASSEEAGWTATNEKLFF
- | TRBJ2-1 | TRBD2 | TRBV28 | TGTGCCAGCAGGTCACTATTCTCGGCGGGGGGCGGGAATGAGCAGTTCTTC | CASRSLFSAGGGNEQFF
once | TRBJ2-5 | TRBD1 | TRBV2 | TGTGCCAGCAAATTGGACAGGTGGGAAGAGACCCAGTACTTC | CASKLDRWEETQYF
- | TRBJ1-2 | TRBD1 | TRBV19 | TGTGCCAGTAGTTCAAACAGGGGGCTCGACTATGGCTACACCTTC | CASSSNRGLDYGYTF
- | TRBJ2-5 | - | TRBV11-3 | TGTGCCAGCAGCCAAGGAGTAGGTCGGGAGACCCAGTACTTC | CASSQGVGRETQYF
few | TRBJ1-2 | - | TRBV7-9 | TGTGCCAGCAGCTTAGCGGTCGGGGGTACTAACTATGGCTACACCTTC | CASSLAVGGTNYGYTF
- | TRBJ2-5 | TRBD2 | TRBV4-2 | TGTGCCAGCAGCCAAGAGCGGAGCGGGGGGGGAGAGACCCAGTACTTC | CASSQERSGGGETQYF
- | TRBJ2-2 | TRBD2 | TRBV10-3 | TGTGCCATCAGTGAACTAGCGGGGGAGACCGGGGAGCTGTTTTTT | CAISELAGETGELFF
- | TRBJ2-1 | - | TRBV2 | TGTGCCAGGGGGGGGCCGGGGAATGAGCAGTTCTTC | CARGGPGNEQFF
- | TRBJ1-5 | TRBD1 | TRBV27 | TGTGCCAGCAGCCCGGGACAGTATCAGCCCCAGCATTTT | CASSPGQYQPQHF
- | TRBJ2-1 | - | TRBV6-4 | TGTGCCAGCAGTGATAGGGAAGGGGACTACAATGAGCAGTTCTTC | CASSDREGDYNEQFF
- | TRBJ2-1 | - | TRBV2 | TGTGCCAGCAGTGGGACTCCTCGAAGCTTAAATGAGCAGTTCTTC | CASSGTPRSLNEQFF
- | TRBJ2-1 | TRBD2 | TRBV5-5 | TGTGCCAGCAGCCCTTGGGCTAGCGGCTATGAGCAGTTCTTC | CASSPWASGYEQFF
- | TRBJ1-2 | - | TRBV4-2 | TGTGCCAGCAGCCAAATTTTCTCCGGGAGCAACTATGGCTACACCTTC | CASSQIFSGSNYGYTF
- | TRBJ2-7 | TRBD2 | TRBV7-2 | TGTGCCAGCAGACCCGGGGGGGCTTACGAGCAGTACTTC | CASRPGGAYEQYF
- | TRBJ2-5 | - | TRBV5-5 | TGTGCCAGCAGCTTGTTTTTACAGGGCAAAGAGACCCAGTACTTC | CASSLFLQGKETQYF
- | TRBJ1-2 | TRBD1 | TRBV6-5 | TGTGCCAGCAGCCGCGACAGGGCGGACTATGGCTACACCTTC | CASSRDRADYGYTF
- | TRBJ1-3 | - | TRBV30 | TGTGCCTGGATAGCCCGACGGGGAGAAGGAAACACCATATATTTT | CAWIARRGEGNTIYF
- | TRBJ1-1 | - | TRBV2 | TGTGCCAGCAGTTACCAGATGAACACTGAAGCTTTCTTT | CASSYQMNTEAFF
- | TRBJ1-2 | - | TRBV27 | TGTGCCAGCAGACTGTCAGGGGTCTATGGCTACACCTTC | CASRLSGVYGYTF
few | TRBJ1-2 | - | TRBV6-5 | TGTGCCAGCAGTTTTTACAGGGACCTGAACTATGGCTACACCTTC | CASSFYRDLNYGYTF
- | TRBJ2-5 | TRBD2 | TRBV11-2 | TGTGCCAGCAGCATCTTAGCGGGGGGGCCAGAGACCCAGTACTTC | CASSILAGGPETQYF
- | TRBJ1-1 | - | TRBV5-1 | TGCGCCAGCAGACGGGGACAAATGAACACTGAAGCTTTCTTT | CASRRGQMNTEAFF
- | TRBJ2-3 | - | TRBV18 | TGTGCCAGCTCAACAGGGACGGGAGATACGCAGTATTTT | CASSTGTGDTQYF
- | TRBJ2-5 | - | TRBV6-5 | TGTGCCAGCAGTTACGGGATAAGCGGGACCCAGTACTTC | CASSYGISGTQYF
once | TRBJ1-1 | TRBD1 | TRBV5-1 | TGCGCCAGCAGCTTGAGTCCCGGGACAGGGTACACTGAAGCTTTCTTT | CASSLSPGTGYTEAFF
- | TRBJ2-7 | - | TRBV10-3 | TGTGCCATCAGCTCAAGAGGGACCTACGAGCAGTACTTC | CAISSRGTYEQYF